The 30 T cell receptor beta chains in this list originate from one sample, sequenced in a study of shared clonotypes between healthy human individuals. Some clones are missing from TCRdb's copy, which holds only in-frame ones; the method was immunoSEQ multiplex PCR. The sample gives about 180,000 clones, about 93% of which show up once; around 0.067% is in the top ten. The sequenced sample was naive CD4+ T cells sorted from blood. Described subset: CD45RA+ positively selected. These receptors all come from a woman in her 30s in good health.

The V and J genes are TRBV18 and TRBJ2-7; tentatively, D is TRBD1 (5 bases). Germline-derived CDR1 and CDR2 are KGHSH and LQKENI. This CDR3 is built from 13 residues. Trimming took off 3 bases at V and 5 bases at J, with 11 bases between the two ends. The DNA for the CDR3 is TGTGCCAGCTCACCTAGGACCAGGGACGAGCAGTACTTC. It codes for CASSPRTRDEQYF.

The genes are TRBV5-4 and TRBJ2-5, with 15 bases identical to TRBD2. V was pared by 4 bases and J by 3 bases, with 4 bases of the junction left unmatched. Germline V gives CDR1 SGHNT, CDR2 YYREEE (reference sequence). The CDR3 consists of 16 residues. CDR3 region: CASSLGLAGGEETQYF. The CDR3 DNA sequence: TGTGCCAGCAGCCTGGGACTAGCGGGAGGAGAAGAGACCCAGTACTTC. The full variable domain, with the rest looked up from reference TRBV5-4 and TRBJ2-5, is ETGVTQSPTHLIKTRGQQVTLRCSSQSGHNTVSWYQQALGQGPQFIFQYYREEENGRGNFPPRFSGLQFPNYSSELNVNALELDDSALYLCASSLGLAGGEETQYFGPGTRLLVL.

The CDR3 DNA sequence: TGTGCCAGCAGCCCGATAGGGACTGAAGCTTTCTTT. Translation: CASSPIGTEAFF. This sequence joins TRBV9 and TRBJ1-1; D is unclear. CDR3 length: 12 residues. V shed 4 bases and J shed 5 bases, with 9 bases lying between them. Germline V lookup: CDR1 SGDLS, CDR2 YYNGEE.

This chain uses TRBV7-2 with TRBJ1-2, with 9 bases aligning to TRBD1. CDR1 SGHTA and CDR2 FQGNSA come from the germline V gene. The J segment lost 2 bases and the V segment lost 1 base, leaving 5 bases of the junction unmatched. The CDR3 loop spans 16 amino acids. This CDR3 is CASSLGPGTGNYGYTF. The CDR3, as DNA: TGTGCCAGCAGCTTAGGTCCCGGGACAGGGAACTATGGCTACACCTTC.

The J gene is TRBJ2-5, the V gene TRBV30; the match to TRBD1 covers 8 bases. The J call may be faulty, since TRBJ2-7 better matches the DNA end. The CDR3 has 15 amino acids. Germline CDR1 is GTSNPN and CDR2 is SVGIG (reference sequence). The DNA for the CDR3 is TGTGCCTGGATAAGTGCAGGGGGCGGGAAAGACGAGCAGTACTTC. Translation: CAWISAGGGKDEQYF.

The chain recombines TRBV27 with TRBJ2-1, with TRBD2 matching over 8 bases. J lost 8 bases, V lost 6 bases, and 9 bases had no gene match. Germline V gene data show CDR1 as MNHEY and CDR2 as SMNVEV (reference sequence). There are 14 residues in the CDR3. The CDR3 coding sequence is TGTGCCAGCAGCTCGGGACTAGTTTTCGATGAGCAGTTCTTC. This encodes CASSSGLVFDEQFF.

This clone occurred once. In DNA, the CDR3 is TGTGCCAGCAGCTTAGTGGTAGCGGGAGTTGACGAGCAGTACTTC. It specifies CASSLVVAGVDEQYF. The chain has TRBV7-2 and TRBJ2-5; 9 bases agree with TRBD2. The better agreement between TRBJ2-7 and the DNA end casts doubt on the J call. The CDR3 spans 15 residues. Germline loops: CDR1 SGHTA, CDR2 FQGNSA.

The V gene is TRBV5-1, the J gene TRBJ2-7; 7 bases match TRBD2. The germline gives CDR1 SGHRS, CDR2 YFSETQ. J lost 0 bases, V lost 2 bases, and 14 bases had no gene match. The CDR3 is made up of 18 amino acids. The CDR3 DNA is TGCGCCAGCAGCTTTGGGGCTAGCGGACGACTGAACTCCTACGAGCAGTACTTC. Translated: CASSFGASGRLNSYEQYF.

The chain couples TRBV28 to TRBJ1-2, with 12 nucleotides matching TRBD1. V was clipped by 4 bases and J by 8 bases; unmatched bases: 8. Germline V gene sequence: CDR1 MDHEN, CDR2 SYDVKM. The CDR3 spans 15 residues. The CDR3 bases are TGTGCCAGCAGTTACCGGGACAGGGGGCTACGGGGCTACACCTTC. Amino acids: CASSYRDRGLRGYTF.

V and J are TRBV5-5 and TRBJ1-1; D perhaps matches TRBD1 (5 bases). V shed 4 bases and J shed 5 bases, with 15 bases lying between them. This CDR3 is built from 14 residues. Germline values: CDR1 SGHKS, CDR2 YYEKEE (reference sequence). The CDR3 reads CASSPRDLRTEAFF. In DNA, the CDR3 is TGTGCCAGCAGCCCACGGGACCTTCGGACTGAAGCTTTCTTT. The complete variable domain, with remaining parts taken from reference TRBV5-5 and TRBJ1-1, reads DAGVTQSPTHLIKTRGQQVTLRCSPISGHKSVSWYQQVLGQGPQFIFQYYEKEERGRGNFPDRFSARQFPNYSSELNVNALLLGDSALYLCASSPRDLRTEAFFGQGTRLTVV.

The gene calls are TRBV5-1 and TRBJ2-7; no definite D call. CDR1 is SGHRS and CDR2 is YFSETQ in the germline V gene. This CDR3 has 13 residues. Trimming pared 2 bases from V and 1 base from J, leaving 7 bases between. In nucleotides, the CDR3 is TGCGCCAGCAGCTTATCAGAGTCCTACGAGCAGTACTTC. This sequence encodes CASSLSESYEQYF.

CDR3 coding DNA: TGTGCCAGCAGTCGGGACAGGGATCCCCTCAATCAGCCCCAGCATTTT. It translates to CASSRDRDPLNQPQHF. The chain carries TRBV6-6 and TRBJ1-5; 9 nucleotides agree with TRBD1. V was clipped by 5 bases and J by 3 bases; unmatched bases: 8. This CDR3 contains 16 residues. Germline-derived CDR1 and CDR2 are MNHNY and SVGAGI (reference sequence).

The CDR3, as DNA: TGTGCCAGTAGTAGGACCCTCTGGAATCAGCCCCAGCATTTT. It translates to CASSRTLWNQPQHF. The J gene is TRBJ1-5, the V gene TRBV19, with D unresolved. CDR3 length equals 14 residues. Germline values: CDR1 LNHDA, CDR2 SQIVND (reference sequence). The ends were cut back, 4 bases at V and 4 bases at J, with 11 bases in the middle.

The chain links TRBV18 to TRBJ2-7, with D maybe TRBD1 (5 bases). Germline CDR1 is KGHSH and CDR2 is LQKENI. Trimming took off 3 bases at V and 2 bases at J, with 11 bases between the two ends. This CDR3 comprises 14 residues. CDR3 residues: CASSPEGATYEQYF. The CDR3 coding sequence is TGTGCCAGCTCACCGGAAGGGGCCACCTACGAGCAGTACTTC.

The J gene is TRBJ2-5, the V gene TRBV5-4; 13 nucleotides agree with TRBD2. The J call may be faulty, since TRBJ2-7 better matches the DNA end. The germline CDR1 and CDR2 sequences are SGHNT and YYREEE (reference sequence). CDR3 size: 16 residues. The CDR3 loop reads CASTQRTSGSSYEQYF. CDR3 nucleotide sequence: TGTGCCAGCACCCAGCGGACTAGCGGGAGCTCCTACGAGCAGTACTTC.

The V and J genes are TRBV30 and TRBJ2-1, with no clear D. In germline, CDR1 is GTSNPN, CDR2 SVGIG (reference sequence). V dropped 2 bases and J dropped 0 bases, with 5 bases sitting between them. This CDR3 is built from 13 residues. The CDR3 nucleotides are TGTGCCTGGAGTTCTAGCTCCTACAATGAGCAGTTCTTC. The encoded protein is CAWSSSSYNEQFF.

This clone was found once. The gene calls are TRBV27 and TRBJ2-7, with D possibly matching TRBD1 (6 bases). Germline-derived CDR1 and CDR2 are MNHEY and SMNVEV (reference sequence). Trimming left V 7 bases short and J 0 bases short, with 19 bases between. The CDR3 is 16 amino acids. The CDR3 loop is CASTPFRQANSYEQYF. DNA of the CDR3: TGTGCCAGCACTCCGTTCCGACAGGCCAACTCCTACGAGCAGTACTTC.

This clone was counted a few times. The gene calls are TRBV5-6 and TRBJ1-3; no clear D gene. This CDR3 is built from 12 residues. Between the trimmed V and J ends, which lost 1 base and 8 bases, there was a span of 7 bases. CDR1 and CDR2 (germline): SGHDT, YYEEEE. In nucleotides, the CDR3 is TGTGCCAGCAGCTTGTTTCGGGACACCATATATTTT. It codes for CASSLFRDTIYF. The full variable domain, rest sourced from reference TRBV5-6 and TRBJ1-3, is DAGVTQSPTHLIKTRGQQVTLRCSPKSGHDTVSWYQQALGQGPQFIFQYYEEEERQRGNFPDRFSGHQFPNYSSELNVNALLLGDSALYLCASSLFRDTIYFGEGSWLTVV.

The CDR3 DNA is TGTGCCAGCAGTGGACTCCGGACAGGGAAACAGCCCCAGCATTTT. Encoded protein: CASSGLRTGKQPQHF. The chain employs TRBV28 and TRBJ1-5, with 8 bases lining up with TRBD1. V trimming: 5 bases; J trimming: 7 bases; junction bases outside the gene matches: 10. Germline V gives CDR1 MDHEN, CDR2 SYDVKM. CDR3 length: 15 residues.

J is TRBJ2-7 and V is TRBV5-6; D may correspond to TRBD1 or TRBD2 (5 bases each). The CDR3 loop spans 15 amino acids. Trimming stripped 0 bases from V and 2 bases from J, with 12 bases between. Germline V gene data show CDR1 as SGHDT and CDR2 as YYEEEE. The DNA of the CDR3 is TGTGCCAGCAGCTTGGGGGGACGGGTCACCTACGAGCAGTACTTC. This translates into CASSLGGRVTYEQYF.

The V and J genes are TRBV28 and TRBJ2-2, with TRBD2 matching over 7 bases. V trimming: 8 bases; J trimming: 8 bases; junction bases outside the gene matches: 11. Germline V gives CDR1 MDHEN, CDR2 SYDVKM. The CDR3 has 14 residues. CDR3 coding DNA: TGTGCCAGCTTGGCCGGGCGGGAGCCTGGGGAGCTGTTTTTT. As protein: CASLAGREPGELFF. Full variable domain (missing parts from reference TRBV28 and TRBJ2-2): DVKVTQSSRYLVKRTGEKVFLECVQDMDHENMFWYRQDPGLGLRLIYFSYDVKMKEKGDIPEGYSVSREKKERFSLILESASTNQTSMYLCASLAGREPGELFFGEGSRLTVL.

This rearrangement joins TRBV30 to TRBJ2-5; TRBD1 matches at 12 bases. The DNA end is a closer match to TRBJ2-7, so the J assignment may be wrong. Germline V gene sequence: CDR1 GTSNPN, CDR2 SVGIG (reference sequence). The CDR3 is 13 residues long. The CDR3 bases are TGTGCCTGGAGTGGGGACAGGGGGCGCGAGCAGTACTTC. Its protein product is CAWSGDRGREQYF.

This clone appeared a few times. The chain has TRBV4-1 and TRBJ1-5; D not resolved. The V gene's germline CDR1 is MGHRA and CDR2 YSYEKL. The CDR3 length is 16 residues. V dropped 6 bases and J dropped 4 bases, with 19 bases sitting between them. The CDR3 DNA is TGCGCCAGCAGAGACATGAAAGCGGGGAAAAATCAGCCCCAGCATTTT. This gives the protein CASRDMKAGKNQPQHF.

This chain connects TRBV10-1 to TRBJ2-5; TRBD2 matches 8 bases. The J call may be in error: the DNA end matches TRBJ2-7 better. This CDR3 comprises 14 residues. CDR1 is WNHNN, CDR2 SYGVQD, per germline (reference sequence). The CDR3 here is CASSSSGRGYEQYF. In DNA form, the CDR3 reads TGCGCCAGCAGCTCAAGCGGGAGAGGGTACGAGCAGTACTTC.

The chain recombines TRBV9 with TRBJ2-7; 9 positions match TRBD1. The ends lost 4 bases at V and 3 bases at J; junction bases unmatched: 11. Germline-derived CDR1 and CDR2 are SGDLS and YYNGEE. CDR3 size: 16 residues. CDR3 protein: CASSTHPGQGDYEQYF. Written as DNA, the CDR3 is TGTGCCAGCAGCACTCACCCGGGACAGGGAGACTACGAGCAGTACTTC.

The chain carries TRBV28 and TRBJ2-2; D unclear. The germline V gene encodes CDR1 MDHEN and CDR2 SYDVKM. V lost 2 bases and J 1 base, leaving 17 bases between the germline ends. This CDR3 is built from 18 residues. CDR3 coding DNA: TGTGCCAGCAGTTTACCCCGAGGTTTTGGGCTGAACACCGGGGAGCTGTTTTTT. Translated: CASSLPRGFGLNTGELFF.

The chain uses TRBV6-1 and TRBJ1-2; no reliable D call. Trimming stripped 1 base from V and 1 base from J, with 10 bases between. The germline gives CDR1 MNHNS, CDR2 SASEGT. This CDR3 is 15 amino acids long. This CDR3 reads CASSEDPALNYGYTF. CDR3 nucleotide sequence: TGTGCCAGCAGTGAAGACCCAGCACTTAACTATGGCTACACCTTC.

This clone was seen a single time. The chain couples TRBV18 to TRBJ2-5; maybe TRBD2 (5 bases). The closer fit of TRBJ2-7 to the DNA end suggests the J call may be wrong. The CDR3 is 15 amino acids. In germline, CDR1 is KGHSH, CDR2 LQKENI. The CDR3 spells CASSPSLATTYEQYF. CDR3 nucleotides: TGTGCCAGCTCACCCTCCCTAGCTACAACCTACGAGCAGTACTTC.

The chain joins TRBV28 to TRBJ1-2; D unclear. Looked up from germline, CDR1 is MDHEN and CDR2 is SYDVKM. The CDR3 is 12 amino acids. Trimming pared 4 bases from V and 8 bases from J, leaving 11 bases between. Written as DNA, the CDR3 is TGTGCCAGCAGTTCCCGATCCCAGGGCTACACCTTC. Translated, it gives CASSSRSQGYTF.

This CDR3 reads CASRSRIQETQYF. CDR3 sequence (DNA): TGTGCCAGCCGGTCTAGGATCCAAGAGACCCAGTACTTC. The V and J genes are TRBV27 and TRBJ2-5; D remains ambiguous. V was cut by 8 bases and J by 1 base, with 11 bases left in between. From germline, CDR1 is MNHEY and CDR2 SMNVEV (reference sequence). This CDR3 has 13 residues.